The 21 T cell receptor beta chains listed next were all sequenced from one sample in a study of T cells after somatic rescue of genetic block. Some clones are missing from TCRdb's copy, which holds only in-frame ones; the method was immunoSEQ multiplex PCR. In the table there are 45,000 to 55,000 clones, approximately 96% of which are singletons. Sequenced sample: peripheral blood mononuclear cells (PBMCs). The receptors were sampled from a child less than two years old.

This clone has a single count. The V call is TRBV2, the J call TRBJ2-3, with 12 bases identical to TRBD1. Germline V gives CDR1 SNHLY, CDR2 FYNNEI. The ends lost 6 bases at V and 1 base at J; junction bases unmatched: 2. The CDR3 has 15 amino acids. The CDR3 loop reads CASSRDRGRTDTQYF. CDR3 bases: TGTGCCAGCAGCCGGGACAGGGGGCGCACAGATACGCAGTATTTT.

The V call is TRBV28, the J call TRBJ1-5; weak D call: TRBD1 (6 bases). CDR1 is MDHEN, CDR2 SYDVKM, per germline. The CDR3 extends over 14 amino acids. Trimming pared 3 bases from V and 2 bases from J, leaving 8 bases between. For the CDR3, the DNA is TGTGCCAGCAGTTTCAGGGGTCGCAATCAGCCCCAGCATTTT. Translation: CASSFRGRNQPQHF.

The genes are TRBV9 and TRBJ2-2, with 10 bases matching TRBD2. Germline CDR1 SGDLS, CDR2 YYNGEE. V lost 0 bases, J lost 8 bases, and 10 bases stayed unmatched. The CDR3 has 17 residues. The CDR3 DNA reads as TGTGCCAGCAGCGTAGTTAGGCTAGCGGGAGTCCAAGGGGAGCTGTTTTTT. Translating gives CASSVVRLAGVQGELFF.

This chain links TRBV13 with TRBJ1-6; D may be TRBD1 (5 bases). Germline assignment: CDR1 PRHDT and CDR2 FYEKMQ (reference sequence). Trimming removed 0 bases from V and 7 bases from J, with 10 bases in between. The CDR3 length is 15 residues. CDR3 in DNA: TGTGCCAGCAGCTTAGGCCTAGGGGAAAATTCACCCCTCCACTTT. As protein: CASSLGLGENSPLHF. The complete variable domain, with remaining parts taken from reference TRBV13 and TRBJ1-6, reads AAGVIQSPRHLIKEKRETATLKCYPIPRHDTVYWYQQGPGQDPQFLISFYEKMQSDKGSIPDRFSAQQFSDYHSELNMSSLELGDSALYFCASSLGLGENSPLHFGNGTRLTVT.

With respect to this clone: Other DNA sequences within the sample encode an identical CDR3. This chain uses TRBV6-5 with TRBJ2-5; 11 nucleotides agree with TRBD2. In germline, CDR1 is MNHEY, CDR2 SVGAGI. Trimming at V came to 9 bases and at J to 4 bases, leaving 4 bases not matched to a gene. The CDR3 is 13 amino acids. Here the CDR3 reads CASSGLAGETQYF. CDR3 nucleotides: TGTGCCAGTAGCGGACTAGCGGGAGAGACCCAGTACTTC.

There are a few counts of this clone. V is TRBV28 and J is TRBJ1-1, with a tentative D call TRBD1 (6 bases). The CDR3 totals 12 residues. The germline V gene has CDR1 MDHEN and CDR2 SYDVKM. V was shortened by 4 bases and J by 3 bases, with 6 bases between the two germline ends. The CDR3 reads CASSYRDTEAFF. In nucleotides, the CDR3 is TGTGCCAGCAGTTACAGGGACACTGAAGCTTTCTTT.

The chain uses TRBV30 and TRBJ2-1, with unresolved D. The CDR3 extends over 13 amino acids. From germline, CDR1 is GTSNPN and CDR2 SVGIG (reference sequence). This CDR3 is CAFGRRAYNEQFF. CDR3 DNA sequence: TGTGCTTTTGGACGACGGGCTTACAATGAGCAGTTCTTC.

The J gene is TRBJ1-1, the V gene TRBV6-6; a weak D match, TRBD1 (6 bases). Germline V gene sequence: CDR1 MNHNY, CDR2 SVGAGI (reference sequence). The CDR3 spans 12 residues. Trimming pared 4 bases from V and 4 bases from J, leaving 7 bases between. CDR3 coding DNA: TGTGCCAGCAGTTTCAGGGGCACTGAAGCTTTCTTT. Amino acid sequence: CASSFRGTEAFF.

The chain carries TRBV10-3 and TRBJ2-5; possibly TRBD2 for D (6 bases). This CDR3 spans 14 amino acids. V was cut by 2 bases and J by 7 bases, with 14 bases left in between. CDR1 ENHRY and CDR2 SYGVKD come from the germline V gene. CDR3 in DNA: TGTGCCATCAGTGAGAGACTAGTTCCTGGGACCCAGTACTTC. Encoded protein: CAISERLVPGTQYF.

In the case of this clone: The sample contains more than one DNA sequence encoding this CDR3. The rearrangement joins TRBV30 to TRBJ2-3; D is ambiguous. Germline-derived CDR1 and CDR2 are GTSNPN and SVGIG (reference sequence). This CDR3 is 13 amino acids long. V lost 0 bases, J lost 0 bases, and 4 bases lay in between. Written as DNA, the CDR3 is TGTGCCTGGAGTGTCGGGAGCACAGATACGCAGTATTTT. Translation: CAWSVGSTDTQYF.

The V call is TRBV20-1, the J call TRBJ1-2; D is unclear. The V gene lost 7 bases and the J gene lost 1 base, with 4 bases spanning the gap. The CDR3 is 10 residues long. From germline, CDR1 is DFQATT and CDR2 SNEGSKA (reference sequence). CDR3 sequence reads: CSVLNYGYTF. The CDR3 DNA reads as TGCAGTGTACTTAACTATGGCTACACCTTC.

V gene TRBV7-2 combines with J gene TRBJ2-2, with TRBD1 as a possible D gene (5 bases). CDR1 is SGHTA, CDR2 FQGNSA, per germline. Trimming removed 2 bases from V and 4 bases from J, with 11 bases in between. CDR3 length: 15 residues. CDR3 in amino acids: CASSLLPGPTGELFF. The DNA of the CDR3 is TGTGCCAGCAGCTTACTTCCAGGGCCCACCGGGGAGCTGTTTTTT.

The chain is built from TRBV5-1 and TRBJ2-2; the match to TRBD2 covers 7 bases. The CDR3 length is 13 residues. Germline CDR1 and CDR2: SGHRS and YFSETQ. Trimming removed 5 bases from V and 5 bases from J; junction bases left unmatched: 3. The CDR3 nucleotides are TGCGCCAGCAGGGTTAGCGGGACCGGGGAGCTGTTTTTT. This translates into CASRVSGTGELFF.

The V gene is TRBV14, the J gene TRBJ1-1; D is perhaps TRBD1 (5 bases). The CDR3 is made up of 13 amino acids. V was trimmed by 0 bases and J by 4 bases, leaving 6 bases between them. CDR1 is SGHDN and CDR2 is FVKESK in the germline V gene. The CDR3 protein is CASSQDRVTEAFF. Here the CDR3 DNA reads TGTGCCAGCAGCCAAGACAGGGTCACTGAAGCTTTCTTT.

The chain carries TRBV6-5 and TRBJ1-1; 8 bases are a match to TRBD1. Trimming at V came to 0 bases and at J to 1 base, leaving 1 base not matched to a gene. Germline loops: CDR1 MNHEY, CDR2 SVGAGI. There are 15 residues in the CDR3. CDR3 in DNA: TGTGCCAGCAGTTACTCCGGGACAGGGAACACTGAAGCTTTCTTT. Its translation is CASSYSGTGNTEAFF.

The rearrangement uses TRBV4-1 and TRBJ2-3; TRBD1 aligns across 7 bases. V was pared by 0 bases and J by 1 base, with 4 bases of the junction left unmatched. Germline V gene data show CDR1 as MGHRA and CDR2 as YSYEKL. The CDR3 length is 16 residues. DNA of the CDR3: TGCGCCAGCAGCCAAGATAGTACAGGGGGCACAGATACGCAGTATTTT. It yields the protein CASSQDSTGGTDTQYF.

J is TRBJ2-7 and V is TRBV4-3; 9 bases match TRBD2. J gave up 0 bases and V 0 bases, and 0 bases lay outside the gene matches. CDR1 LGHNA and CDR2 YSLEER come from the germline V gene. This CDR3 has 15 residues. The DNA of the CDR3 is TGCGCCAGCAGCCAAGATAGCGGGAGCTCCTACGAGCAGTACTTC. Translated, it gives CASSQDSGSSYEQYF.

The chain combines TRBV20-1 with TRBJ2-7; unclear D gene. Germline loops: CDR1 DFQATT, CDR2 SNEGSKA (reference sequence). The length of the CDR3 is 11 residues. The V end was cut by 0 bases, the J end by 6 bases, with 6 bases between. The CDR3 reads CSAREVAEQYF. In DNA form, the CDR3 reads TGCAGTGCTAGAGAGGTGGCCGAGCAGTACTTC.

V gene TRBV4-1 combines with J gene TRBJ2-7, with D unclear. CDR1 is MGHRA and CDR2 is YSYEKL in the germline V gene. The CDR3 consists of 12 residues. V shed 0 bases and J shed 3 bases, with 3 bases lying between them. This CDR3 reads CASSQDNYEQYF. For the CDR3, the DNA is TGCGCCAGCAGCCAAGACAACTACGAGCAGTACTTC.

The chain combines TRBV28 with TRBJ1-1; D gene uncertain. Germline V gene data show CDR1 as MDHEN and CDR2 as SYDVKM. CDR3 length equals 15 residues. V was cut by 2 bases and J by 0 bases, with 10 bases left in between. In DNA form, the CDR3 reads TGTGCCAGCAGTTTACCTTCCCTTATGAACACTGAAGCTTTCTTT. Encoded protein: CASSLPSLMNTEAFF.

The V gene is TRBV6-5, the J gene TRBJ1-5; D possibly corresponds to TRBD1 (6 bases). This CDR3 spans 14 amino acids. The V end was cut by 6 bases, the J end by 7 bases, with 16 bases between. Germline V lookup: CDR1 MNHEY, CDR2 SVGAGI. The CDR3 is CASRPRQEWQPQHF. The CDR3 nucleotides read TGTGCCAGCAGACCCCGACAGGAATGGCAGCCCCAGCATTTT.